Below, one TCR beta chain is given with its context. Its matching antigen is unknown. All donors participated as healthy donors of bone marrow. The source of the sample is a study of cytomegalovirus exposure and HLA in healthy donors. CDR1 and CDR2 from the germline V gene are SGHNT and YYREEE (reference sequence). The CDR3 runs 14 residues. Trimming took off 0 bases at V and 6 bases at J, with 13 bases between the two ends. This PCR relied on a set of 60 Vbeta primers and 13 Jbeta primers. Only in-frame clones appear in the TCRdb table, and some are missing; sequencing was by immunoSEQ multiplex PCR. This repertoire shows 120,000 to 150,000 clones, nearly 80% found once; its top ten account for 1.5% to 2%. Broader study findings: There were about 160 TCR beta chains listed as cytomegalovirus-associated. TCR beta sequences reportedly predicted most subjects' HLA-A and HLA-B alleles accurately.

Sequencing was done on a sample of PBMCs. J is TRBJ2-7 and V is TRBV5-4, with D tentatively TRBD2 (7 bases). The receptor was isolated from a woman under 40 in good health and CMV-seronegative. The CDR3 loop reads CASSLGAGEGEQYF. CDR3 in DNA: TGTGCCAGCAGCTTGGGGGCAGGGGAGGGCGAGCAGTACTTC.